These T cell receptor beta chains were read from a single sample in a study of T cell repertoires in cytomegalovirus infection. TCRdb fed the reads into MiXCR, producing one record per CDR3 protein. The table lists a few hundred thousand distinct CDR3 sequences, about 20% of them singletons, with around 20% in the top ten. Antigens for these TCRs are unknown. Material: cultured PBMCs, obtained from culture after CMV antigen stimulation. The receptor source for this set is a human donor in good health (CMV status not recorded). Some clones in this sample may be carry-over from other donors' samples. Both conserved end residues are part of each CDR3. The order of the fields is clone size, D gene, V gene, J gene, CDR3 protein, CDR3 DNA. A D gene is named only where the DNA matches it firmly. For some rows the clone size is stated as once, few or many, or as a class when expanded; others skip it.

.	TRBD2	TRBV12-3/TRBV12-4	TRBJ2-1	CASGNEGLAGGPRLFF	TGTGCCAGCGGAAACGAGGGACTAGCGGGAGGCCCCCGTTTGTTCTTC
.	.	TRBV6-2/TRBV6-3	TRBJ2-7	CASSSGRSIYEQYF	TGTGCCAGCAGTTCGGGCAGAAGTATCTACGAGCAGTACTTC
.	TRBD1	TRBV6-2/TRBV6-3	TRBJ2-1	CASRKQGAVLNEQFF	TGTGCCAGCAGGAAACAGGGGGCGGTGTTGAATGAGCAGTTCTTC
many	.	TRBV7-2	TRBJ1-1	CASSLGGTMNTEAFF	TGTGCCAGCAGCTTGGGGGGAACCATGAACACTGAAGCTTTCTTT
.	TRBD1	TRBV2	TRBJ1-5	CASSPLGTGVNQPQHF	TGTGCCAGCAGTCCGTTGGGGACAGGGGTCAATCAGCCCCAGCATTTT
.	.	TRBV20-1	TRBJ2-3	CSASETLRADTQYF	TGCAGTGCTAGTGAGACTTTACGTGCAGATACGCAGTATTTT
.	.	TRBV6-2/TRBV6-3	TRBJ2-7	CASSPHRLPLYEQYF	TGTGCCAGCAGTCCCCATCGACTCCCACTCTACGAGCAGTACTTC
many	.	TRBV6-5	TRBJ1-6	CASSYAAGVYSPLHF	TGTGCCAGCAGTTATGCTGCCGGGGTATACTCACCCCTCCACTTT
many	.	TRBV7-6	TRBJ1-1	CASSPHRDTEAFF	TGTGCCAGCAGCCCTCACAGGGACACTGAAGCTTTCTTT
few	.	TRBV6-6	TRBJ2-1	CASSSKRLTLNEQFF	TGTGCCAGCAGTTCAAAGCGGTTGACCTTAAATGAGCAGTTCTTC
few	TRBD2	TRBV12-3/TRBV12-4	TRBJ2-2	CASSLRATSGSGNTGELFF	TGTGCCAGCAGTTTGCGGGCCACTAGCGGGAGCGGAAACACCGGGGAGCTGTTTTTT